The sequence of this T cell receptor beta chain was determined in a study of vaccination effects on CD4 cells after COVID-19. Overall study: Sequencing was preceded by expansion of antigen-specific CD4+ T cells with viral peptide pools in the ViraFEST assay.

When less than 11 days of culture had elapsed, CD4+ T cells were isolated. Cultures received IL-2 medium that replaced half the medium on days 3 and 7. With regard to this clone: Its antigen is unknown.

Generated by immunoSEQ multiplex PCR, the TCRdb table keeps only in-frame clones and is missing some. The sample holds about 58,000 clones, about three quarters seen once. The CDR3 runs to 12 residues. The V gene's germline CDR1 is SGHRS and CDR2 YFSETQ. V was clipped by 2 bases and J by 9 bases, with 9 bases between them. The source is a human donor who received a COVID-19 vaccine. The chain recombines TRBV5-1 with TRBJ2-1, with D uncertain. The sample here was CD4+ T cells from PBMCs cultured without peptide, taken before COVID-19 vaccination. This CDR3 reads CASSFTFSEQFF. In nucleotides, the CDR3 is TGCGCCAGCAGCTTTACTTTCAGTGAGCAGTTCTTC.